This is a list of T cell receptor beta chains from one sample in a study of CD8+CD57+ T cells in acquired aplastic anemia. TCRdb used MiXCR to reprocess the reads, holding one entry per CDR3 protein. The sample holds about half a million distinct CDR3 sequences, approximately 32% seen once. The source material was sorted CD4+, CD8+, or CD8+CD57+ T cells (not recorded which) from PBMCs. The receptors shown here come from a human donor with aplastic anemia. Both conserved end residues are part of each CDR3. Each record gives: CDR3 protein, CDR3 DNA, J gene, V gene, D gene, clone size. The D gene is left open where the match is weak. Part of the rows lack a size; the others show once, few, many or a class for expanded clones.

CDR3aa: CASSSGPDRFQYF
CDR3nt: TGTGCCAGCAGCTCCGGACCGGACCGCTTCCAGTATTTT
j_gene: TRBJ2-3
v_gene: TRBV7-8
d_gene: .
abundance: few

CDR3aa: CASSLEEIYYSPLHF
CDR3nt: TGTGCCAGCAGCTTAGAGGAGATATACTATTCACCCCTCCACTTT
j_gene: TRBJ1-6
v_gene: TRBV7-9
d_gene: .
abundance: many

CDR3aa: CSARTGTGSTEAFF
CDR3nt: TGCAGTGCTAGAACCGGGACAGGGAGCACTGAAGCTTTCTTT
j_gene: TRBJ1-1
v_gene: TRBV20-1
d_gene: TRBD1
abundance: few

CDR3aa: CASSVTWSQETQYF
CDR3nt: TGTGCCAGCAGCGTAACTTGGTCCCAAGAGACCCAGTACTTC
j_gene: TRBJ2-5
v_gene: TRBV9
d_gene: .
abundance: few

CDR3aa: CSVDGRGGYTF
CDR3nt: TGCAGCGTTGATGGGAGGGGAGGCTACACCTTC
j_gene: TRBJ1-2
v_gene: TRBV29-1
d_gene: .
abundance: few

CDR3aa: CSVAGQLSGNTIYF
CDR3nt: TGCAGCGTTGCCGGACAGCTCTCTGGAAACACCATATATTTT
j_gene: TRBJ1-3
v_gene: TRBV29-1
d_gene: .
abundance: many

CDR3aa: CASSLGGGGSTDTQYF
CDR3nt: TGTGCCAGCAGCTTAGGGGGAGGGGGGTCGACAGATACGCAGTATTTT
j_gene: TRBJ2-3
v_gene: TRBV12-3/TRBV12-4
d_gene: .
abundance: many

CDR3aa: CAWSVPGTGTGNTIYF
CDR3nt: TGTGCCTGGAGTGTCCCCGGGACAGGGACTGGAAACACCATATATTTT
j_gene: TRBJ1-3
v_gene: TRBV30
d_gene: TRBD1
abundance: few

CDR3aa: CASRSADYEQYF
CDR3nt: TGTGCCAGCAGGTCCGCGGATTACGAGCAGTACTTC
j_gene: TRBJ2-7
v_gene: TRBV12-3/TRBV12-4
d_gene: .
abundance: .

CDR3aa: CASSFLTSGRRYGQYF
CDR3nt: TGCGCCAGCAGCTTTCTGACTAGCGGGAGGCGCTACGGGCAGTACTTC
j_gene: TRBJ2-7
v_gene: TRBV5-1
d_gene: TRBD2
abundance: .

CDR3aa: CASTKDRINTEAFF
CDR3nt: TGTGCCAGCACAAAGGACAGGATTAACACTGAAGCTTTCTTT
j_gene: TRBJ1-1
v_gene: TRBV25-1
d_gene: TRBD1
abundance: many

CDR3aa: CASSLRDSYEQYF
CDR3nt: TGTGCCAGCAGCTTGAGGGACTCCTACGAGCAGTACTTC
j_gene: TRBJ2-7
v_gene: TRBV5-5
d_gene: .
abundance: few

CDR3aa: CASSYSVWQGILEETQYF
CDR3nt: TGTGCCAGCAGTTACTCAGTCTGGCAGGGGATTTTAGAAGAGACCCAGTACTTC
j_gene: TRBJ2-5
v_gene: TRBV4-2
d_gene: .
abundance: .

CDR3aa: CASTSGRAPYNEQFF
CDR3nt: TGTGCCAGCACGAGCGGGAGGGCCCCGTACAATGAGCAGTTCTTC
j_gene: TRBJ2-1
v_gene: TRBV2
d_gene: TRBD2
abundance: .

CDR3aa: CASTPWGVGQGNQPQHF
CDR3nt: TGTGCCAGCACCCCCTGGGGGGTCGGACAGGGCAATCAGCCCCAGCATTTT
j_gene: TRBJ1-5
v_gene: TRBV2
d_gene: TRBD1
abundance: .

CDR3aa: CASSETRGAEAFF
CDR3nt: TGTGCCAGCAGTGAAACGCGGGGGGCTGAAGCTTTCTTT
j_gene: TRBJ1-1
v_gene: TRBV2
d_gene: .
abundance: .

CDR3aa: CASSQPPPQGYEQYF
CDR3nt: TGTGCCAGCAGCCAGCCCCCTCCACAGGGCTACGAGCAGTACTTC
j_gene: TRBJ2-7
v_gene: TRBV6-2/TRBV6-3
d_gene: .
abundance: .

CDR3aa: CASRRSGTSGLYEQYF
CDR3nt: TGCGCCAGCCGTCGGTCAGGCACTAGCGGGTTGTACGAGCAGTACTTC
j_gene: TRBJ2-7
v_gene: TRBV5-1
d_gene: TRBD2
abundance: many

CDR3aa: CATSDSGSPNYGYTF
CDR3nt: TGTGCCACCAGTGATTCCGGATCCCCTAACTATGGCTACACCTTC
j_gene: TRBJ1-2
v_gene: TRBV24-1
d_gene: .
abundance: .

CDR3aa: CADHDRQGYGYTF
CDR3nt: TGTGCCGACCACGACAGACAGGGTTATGGCTACACCTTC
j_gene: TRBJ1-2
v_gene: TRBV2
d_gene: TRBD1
abundance: .

CDR3aa: CASSYVSPGTSNSPLHF
CDR3nt: TGTGCCAGCAGTTACGTATCCCCCGGGACGTCTAATTCACCCCTCCACTTT
j_gene: TRBJ1-6
v_gene: TRBV10-3
d_gene: .
abundance: many

CDR3aa: CAISESFRTITDTQYF
CDR3nt: TGTGCCATCAGTGAGTCGTTTAGGACTATCACAGATACGCAGTATTTT
j_gene: TRBJ2-3
v_gene: TRBV10-3
d_gene: .
abundance: many

CDR3aa: CASRPQATYEQYF
CDR3nt: TGTGCCAGCAGACCACAGGCAACCTACGAGCAGTACTTC
j_gene: TRBJ2-7
v_gene: TRBV6-1
d_gene: .
abundance: .

CDR3aa: CASSLARGRQYEQFF
CDR3nt: TGCGCCAGCAGCTTGGCTAGGGGGCGGCAATATGAGCAGTTCTTC
j_gene: TRBJ2-1
v_gene: TRBV5-1
d_gene: TRBD1
abundance: .

CDR3aa: CASSVGTGSGYTF
CDR3nt: TGTGCCAGCAGCGTAGGGACAGGCAGTGGCTACACCTTC
j_gene: TRBJ1-2
v_gene: TRBV9
d_gene: TRBD1
abundance: many

CDR3aa: CSPLTPGGLNYGYTF
CDR3nt: TGCAGTCCACTAACACCAGGGGGCCTAAACTATGGCTACACCTTC
j_gene: TRBJ1-2
v_gene: TRBV20-1
d_gene: TRBD1
abundance: many

CDR3aa: CASSIFRISSYNEQFF
CDR3nt: TGTGCCAGTAGTATATTCCGGATCAGCTCCTACAATGAGCAGTTCTTC
j_gene: TRBJ2-1
v_gene: TRBV19
d_gene: .
abundance: few

CDR3aa: CASSPAGRDEKLFF
CDR3nt: TGTGCCAGCAGTCCCGCAGGGAGGGATGAAAAACTGTTTTTT
j_gene: TRBJ1-4
v_gene: TRBV6-1
d_gene: .
abundance: .

CDR3aa: CATTGTERASYEQYF
CDR3nt: TGTGCCACAACCGGGACAGAGAGGGCCTCCTACGAGCAGTACTTC
j_gene: TRBJ2-7
v_gene: TRBV24-1
d_gene: TRBD1
abundance: many

CDR3aa: CASSYSRTTNYGYTF
CDR3nt: TGTGCCAGCAGTTACTCTAGGACAACCAACTATGGCTACACCTTC
j_gene: TRBJ1-2
v_gene: TRBV6-5
d_gene: .
abundance: few

CDR3aa: CASSVTSGDLYEQYF
CDR3nt: TGTGCCAGCAGCGTGACTAGCGGGGATCTCTACGAGCAGTACTTC
j_gene: TRBJ2-7
v_gene: TRBV6-1
d_gene: TRBD2
abundance: few

CDR3aa: CASSITGAGTEAFF
CDR3nt: TGTGCCAGCAGCATAACAGGGGCTGGGACTGAAGCTTTCTTT
j_gene: TRBJ1-1
v_gene: TRBV11-2
d_gene: TRBD1
abundance: .

CDR3aa: CAWSHGGGQPQHF
CDR3nt: TGTGCCTGGAGCCACGGGGGAGGTCAGCCCCAGCATTTT
j_gene: TRBJ1-5
v_gene: TRBV30
d_gene: .
abundance: .

CDR3aa: CATSGQGGTDTQYF
CDR3nt: TGTGCCACCAGTGGACAGGGGGGTACAGATACGCAGTATTTT
j_gene: TRBJ2-3
v_gene: TRBV24-1
d_gene: TRBD1
abundance: many

CDR3aa: CASSLGGITQYF
CDR3nt: TGTGCCAGCAGTTTAGGAGGCATTACGCAGTATTTT
j_gene: TRBJ2-3
v_gene: TRBV25-1
d_gene: .
abundance: .

CDR3aa: CASSLGPVSYEQYF
CDR3nt: TGTGCCAGCAGCTTGGGACCGGTCTCCTACGAGCAGTACTTC
j_gene: TRBJ2-7
v_gene: TRBV7-6
d_gene: .
abundance: few

CDR3aa: CAISESDGGPTTF
CDR3nt: TGTGCCATCAGTGAGTCGGACGGCGGGCCTACCACCTTC
j_gene: TRBJ1-2
v_gene: TRBV10-3
d_gene: .
abundance: many

CDR3aa: CASSISSRGPYEQYF
CDR3nt: TGTGCCAGTAGTATAAGTTCCAGGGGTCCCTACGAGCAGTACTTC
j_gene: TRBJ2-7
v_gene: TRBV19
d_gene: .
abundance: .

CDR3aa: CASSVYRAQLFF
CDR3nt: TGTGCCAGCAGCGTTTACAGGGCCCAGCTGTTTTTT
j_gene: TRBJ2-2
v_gene: TRBV11-2
d_gene: .
abundance: .

CDR3aa: CASSALAAKGGELFF
CDR3nt: TGTGCCAGCAGTGCACTAGCGGCAAAGGGAGGGGAGCTGTTTTTT
j_gene: TRBJ2-2
v_gene: TRBV10-3
d_gene: TRBD2
abundance: .

CDR3aa: CASSHGMTEAFF
CDR3nt: TGTGCCAGCAGCCACGGTATGACTGAAGCTTTCTTT
j_gene: TRBJ1-1
v_gene: TRBV7-2
d_gene: .
abundance: .

CDR3aa: CASSGSHRGWADGYTF
CDR3nt: TGTGCCAGCAGTGGCTCGCACAGGGGGTGGGCTGATGGCTACACCTTC
j_gene: TRBJ1-2
v_gene: TRBV6-4
d_gene: TRBD1
abundance: few

CDR3aa: CASSGGTGASTDTQYF
CDR3nt: TGTGCTAGCAGCGGAGGGACAGGGGCGAGCACAGATACGCAGTATTTT
j_gene: TRBJ2-3
v_gene: TRBV7-7
d_gene: TRBD1
abundance: many

CDR3aa: CAISESGVVDEQYF
CDR3nt: TGTGCCATCAGTGAGTCGGGGGTCGTCGACGAGCAGTACTTC
j_gene: TRBJ2-7
v_gene: TRBV10-3
d_gene: .
abundance: .